The sequence of this TCR beta chain was determined in a study of T-cell reconstitution after alpha-beta-depleted transplantation in children. Germline V lookup: CDR1 MNHEY, CDR2 SVGEGT. Trimming removed 6 bases from V and 6 bases from J, with 18 bases in between. CDR3 length: 14 residues. Unique molecular identifiers featured in how the TCRbeta library was prepared. MiXCR was run by TCRdb on the PCR reads, yielding one entry per CDR3 protein. The table lists about 400,000 distinct CDR3 sequences, roughly 20% of them singletons, with about 3.8% in the top ten. The sample in question was PBMCs from the stem cell graft donor, obtained from the stem cell graft. The chain recombines TRBV6-2 or TRBV6-3 with TRBJ2-7; D is undetermined. The receptor comes from a human donor who donated a stem cell graft to a child with acute myeloid leukemia. The DNA of the CDR3 is TGTGCCAGCAGCCTAACTCTCGGGCCTTCCGAGCAGTACTTC. This gives the protein CASSLTLGPSEQYF.